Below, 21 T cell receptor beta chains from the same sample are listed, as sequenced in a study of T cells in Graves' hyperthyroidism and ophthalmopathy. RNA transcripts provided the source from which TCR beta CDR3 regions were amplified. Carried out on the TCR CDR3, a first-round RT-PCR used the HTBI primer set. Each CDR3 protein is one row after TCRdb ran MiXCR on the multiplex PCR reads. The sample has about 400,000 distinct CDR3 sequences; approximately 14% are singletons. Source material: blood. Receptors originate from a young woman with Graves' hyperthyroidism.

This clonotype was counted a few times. The CDR3 DNA sequence: TGTGCCAGTAGTAACTATTTTACCGGGACAGGGACTAGCGGGATTTACGAGCAGTACTTC. Translation: CASSNYFTGTGTSGIYEQYF. This chain links TRBV19 with TRBJ2-7; 13 nucleotides align to TRBD2. Germline V gene lookup returns CDR1 LNHDA and CDR2 SQIVND (reference sequence). The CDR3 spans 20 residues. V was pared by 4 bases and J by 4 bases, with 19 bases of the junction left unmatched.

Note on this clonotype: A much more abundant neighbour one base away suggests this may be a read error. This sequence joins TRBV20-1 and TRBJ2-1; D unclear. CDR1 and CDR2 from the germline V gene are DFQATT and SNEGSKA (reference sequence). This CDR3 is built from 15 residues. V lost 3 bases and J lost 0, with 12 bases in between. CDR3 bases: TGCAGTGCTAGGGTGGTGGAAGTCTCCTACAATGAGCAGTTCTTC. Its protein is CSARVVEVSYNEQFF.

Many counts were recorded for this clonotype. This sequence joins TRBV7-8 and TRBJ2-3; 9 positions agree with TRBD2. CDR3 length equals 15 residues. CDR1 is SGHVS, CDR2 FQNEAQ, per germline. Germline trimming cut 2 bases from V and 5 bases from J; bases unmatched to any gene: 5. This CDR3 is CASSLLGGRVDTQYF. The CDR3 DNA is TGTGCCAGCAGCTTACTGGGCGGGAGGGTAGATACGCAGTATTTT.

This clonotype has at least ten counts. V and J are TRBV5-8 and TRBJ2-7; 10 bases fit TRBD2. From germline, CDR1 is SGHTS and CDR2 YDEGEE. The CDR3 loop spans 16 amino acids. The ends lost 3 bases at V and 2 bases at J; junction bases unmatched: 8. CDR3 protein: CASSSISGRPTYEQYF. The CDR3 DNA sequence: TGTGCCAGCAGCTCCATTAGCGGGAGGCCCACCTACGAGCAGTACTTC.

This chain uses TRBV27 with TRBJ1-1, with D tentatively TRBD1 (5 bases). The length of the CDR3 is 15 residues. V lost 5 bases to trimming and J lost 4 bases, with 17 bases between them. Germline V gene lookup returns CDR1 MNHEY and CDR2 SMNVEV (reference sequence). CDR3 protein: CASSKLGLGTTEAFF. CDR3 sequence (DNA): TGTGCCAGCAGTAAACTAGGCCTCGGGACCACTGAAGCTTTCTTT.

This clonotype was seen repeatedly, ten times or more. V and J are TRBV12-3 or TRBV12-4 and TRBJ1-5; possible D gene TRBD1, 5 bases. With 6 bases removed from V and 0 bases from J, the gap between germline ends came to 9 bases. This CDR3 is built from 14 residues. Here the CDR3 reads CASRGDGSNQPQHF. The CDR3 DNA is TGTGCCAGCAGGGGGGACGGTAGCAATCAGCCCCAGCATTTT.

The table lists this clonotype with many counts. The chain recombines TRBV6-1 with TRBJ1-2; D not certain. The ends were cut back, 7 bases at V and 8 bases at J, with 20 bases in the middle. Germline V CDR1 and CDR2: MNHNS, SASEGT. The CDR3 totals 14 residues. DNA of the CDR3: TGTGCCAGCACCGATGGCAGTCCTATCGGCGGCTACACCTTC. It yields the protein CASTDGSPIGGYTF.

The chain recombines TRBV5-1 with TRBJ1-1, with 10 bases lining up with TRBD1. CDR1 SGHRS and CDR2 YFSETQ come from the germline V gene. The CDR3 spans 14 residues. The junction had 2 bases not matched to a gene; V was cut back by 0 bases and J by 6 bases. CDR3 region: CASSLEGTGAEAFF. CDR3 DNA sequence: TGCGCCAGCAGCTTGGAAGGGACAGGGGCTGAAGCTTTCTTT.

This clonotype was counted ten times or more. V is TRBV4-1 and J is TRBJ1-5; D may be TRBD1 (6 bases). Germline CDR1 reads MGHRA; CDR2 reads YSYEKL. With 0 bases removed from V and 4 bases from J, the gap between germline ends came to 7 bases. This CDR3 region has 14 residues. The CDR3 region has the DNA TGCGCCAGCAGCCAAGATCAGGGGAATCAGCCCCAGCATTTT. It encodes CASSQDQGNQPQHF.

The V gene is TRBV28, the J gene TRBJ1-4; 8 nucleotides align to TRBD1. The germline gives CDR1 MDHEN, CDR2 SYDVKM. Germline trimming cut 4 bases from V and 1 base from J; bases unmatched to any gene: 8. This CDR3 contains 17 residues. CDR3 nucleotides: TGTGCCAGCAGTTATGGGGACAGGTTACAAACTAATGAAAAACTGTTTTTT. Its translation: CASSYGDRLQTNEKLFF.

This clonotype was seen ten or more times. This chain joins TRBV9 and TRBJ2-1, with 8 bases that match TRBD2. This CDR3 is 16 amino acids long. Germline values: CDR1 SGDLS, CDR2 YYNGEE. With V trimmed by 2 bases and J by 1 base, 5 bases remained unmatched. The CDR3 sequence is CASSVYGRVSYNEQFF. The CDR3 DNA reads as TGTGCCAGCAGCGTCTACGGGAGGGTTTCCTACAATGAGCAGTTCTTC.

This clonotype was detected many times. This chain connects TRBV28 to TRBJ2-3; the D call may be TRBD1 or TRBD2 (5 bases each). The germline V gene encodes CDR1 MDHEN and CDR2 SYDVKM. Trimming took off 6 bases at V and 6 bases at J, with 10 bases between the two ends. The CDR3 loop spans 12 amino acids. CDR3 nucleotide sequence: TGTGCCAGCAGCCTGGGGGTGGATACGCAGTATTTT. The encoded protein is CASSLGVDTQYF. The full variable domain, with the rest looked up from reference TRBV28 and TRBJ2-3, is DVKVTQSSRYLVKRTGEKVFLECVQDMDHENMFWYRQDPGLGLRLIYFSYDVKMKEKGDIPEGYSVSREKKERFSLILESASTNQTSMYLCASSLGVDTQYFGPGTRLTVL.

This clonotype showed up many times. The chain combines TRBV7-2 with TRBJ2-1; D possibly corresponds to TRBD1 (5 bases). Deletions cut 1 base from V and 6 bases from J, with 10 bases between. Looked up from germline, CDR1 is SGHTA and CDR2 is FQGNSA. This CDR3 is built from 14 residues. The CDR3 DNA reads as TGTGCCAGCAGCTTAGTCTCAGGGCTCAATGAGCAGTTCTTC. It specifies CASSLVSGLNEQFF. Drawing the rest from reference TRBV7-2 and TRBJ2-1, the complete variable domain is GAGVSQSPSNKVTEKGKDVELRCDPISGHTALYWYRQSLGQGLEFLIYFQGNSAPDKSGLPSDRFSAERTGGSVSTLTIQRTQQEDSAVYLCASSLVSGLNEQFFGPGTRLTVL.

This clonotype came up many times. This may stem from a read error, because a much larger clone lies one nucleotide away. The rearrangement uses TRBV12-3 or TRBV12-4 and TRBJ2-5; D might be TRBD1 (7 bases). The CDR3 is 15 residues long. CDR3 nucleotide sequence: TGTGCCGGCAGTTTCGACTCCCAGGGGGGAGAGACCCAGTACTTC. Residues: CAGSFDSQGGETQYF.

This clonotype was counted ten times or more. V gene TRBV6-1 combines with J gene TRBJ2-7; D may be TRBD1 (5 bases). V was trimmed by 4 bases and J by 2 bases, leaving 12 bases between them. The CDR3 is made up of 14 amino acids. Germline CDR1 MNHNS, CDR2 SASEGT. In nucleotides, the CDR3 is TGTGCCAGCAGTGCCAGGGTCCAGGCCTACGAGCAGTACTTC. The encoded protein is CASSARVQAYEQYF.

The CDR3 region has the DNA TGCAGTGTAGTCGTCGCTAATGAAAAACTGTTTTTT. It encodes CSVVVANEKLFF. This rearrangement joins TRBV20-1 to TRBJ1-4; D remains ambiguous. Germline V gene lookup returns CDR1 DFQATT and CDR2 SNEGSKA (reference sequence). CDR3 length: 12 residues. V was trimmed by 7 bases and J by 3 bases, leaving 9 bases between them.

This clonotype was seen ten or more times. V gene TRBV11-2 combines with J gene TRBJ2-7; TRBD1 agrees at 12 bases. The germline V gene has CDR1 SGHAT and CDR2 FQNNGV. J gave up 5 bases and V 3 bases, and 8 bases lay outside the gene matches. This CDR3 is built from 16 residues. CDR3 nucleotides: TGTGCCAGCAGCTTGGCGCGGGACAGGGGGCGCGACGAGCAGTACTTC. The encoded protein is CASSLARDRGRDEQYF.

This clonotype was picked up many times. CDR3 in amino acids: CASSFNGGESYEQYF. For the CDR3, the DNA is TGCGCCAGCAGCTTCAACGGGGGCGAATCCTACGAGCAGTACTTC. This chain joins TRBV5-1 and TRBJ2-7, with D perhaps matching TRBD1 or TRBD2 (6 bases each). V lost 2 bases, J lost 1 base, and 13 bases lay in between. In germline, CDR1 is SGHRS, CDR2 YFSETQ. The CDR3 has 15 amino acids.

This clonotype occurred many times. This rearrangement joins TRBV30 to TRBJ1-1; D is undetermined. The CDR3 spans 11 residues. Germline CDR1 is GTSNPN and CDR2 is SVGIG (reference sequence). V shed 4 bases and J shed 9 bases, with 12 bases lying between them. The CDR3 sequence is CAWTLKGQAFF. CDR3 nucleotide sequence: TGTGCCTGGACCCTTAAGGGCCAAGCTTTCTTT.

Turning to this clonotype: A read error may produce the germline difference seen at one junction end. The CDR3 sequence: CASSPEGHFPQYF. CDR3 nucleotide sequence: TGTGCCAGCAGCCCAGAGGGGCACTTCCCCCAGTACTTC. The V and J genes are TRBV5-1 and TRBJ2-5; either TRBD1 or TRBD2 may supply D (5 bases each). The germline V gene has CDR1 SGHRS and CDR2 YFSETQ. The CDR3 extends over 13 amino acids.

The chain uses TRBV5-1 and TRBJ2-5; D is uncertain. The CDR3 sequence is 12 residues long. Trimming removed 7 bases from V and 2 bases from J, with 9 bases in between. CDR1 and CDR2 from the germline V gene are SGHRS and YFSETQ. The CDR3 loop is CASGGFQETQYF. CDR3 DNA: TGCGCCAGCGGCGGCTTTCAAGAGACCCAGTACTTC.